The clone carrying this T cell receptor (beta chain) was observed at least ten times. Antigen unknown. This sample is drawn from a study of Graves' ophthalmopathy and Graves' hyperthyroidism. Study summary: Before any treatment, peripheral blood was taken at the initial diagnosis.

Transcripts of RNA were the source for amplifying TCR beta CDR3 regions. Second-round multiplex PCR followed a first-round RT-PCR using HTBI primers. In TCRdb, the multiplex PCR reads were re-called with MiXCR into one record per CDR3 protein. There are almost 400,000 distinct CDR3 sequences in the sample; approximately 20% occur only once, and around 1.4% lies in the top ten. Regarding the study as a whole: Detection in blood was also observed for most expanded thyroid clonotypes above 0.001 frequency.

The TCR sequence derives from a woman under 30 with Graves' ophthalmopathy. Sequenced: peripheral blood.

The CDR3, as DNA: TGTGCCAGCAGTTTCCGGGGTGGAAACACTGAAGCTTTCTTT. It translates to CASSFRGGNTEAFF. The chain is built from TRBV27 and TRBJ1-1, with D hard to call. CDR3 length: 14 amino acids. V lost 3 bases, J lost 2 bases, and 10 bases lay in between. The germline V gene has CDR1 MNHEY and CDR2 SMNVEV (reference sequence).